This T cell receptor beta chain was identified during a study of blood T cell repertoires in COVID-19. Study information: Specimens from acute and convalescent COVID-19 originated in the United States, Italy and Spain.

CDR1 is LGHDT, CDR2 YNNKEL, per germline (reference sequence). V gave up 3 bases and J gave up 2 bases, with 17 bases separating them. The CDR3 has 17 residues. Per the authors' pipeline: Estimates of nucleated cell counts were drawn from the amplification of reference gene primers. The repertoire was sequenced with immunoSEQ multiplex PCR; TCRdb's copy has only in-frame clones and lacks some. For V, J and clone size, that table is used; D and trimming come from the DNA. The repertoire holds 300,000 to 400,000 clones, with about 90% as singletons. This TCR was sampled from a woman under 30 who had recovered from COVID-19. V is TRBV3-1 (or the pseudogene TRBV3-2) and J is TRBJ2-1; D is perhaps TRBD2 (5 bases). Specimen: peripheral blood. In DNA, the CDR3 is TGTGCCAGCAGCCACCAGACCCGTCTAGCAACCTACAATGAGCAGTTCTTC. This gives the protein CASSHQTRLATYNEQFF.